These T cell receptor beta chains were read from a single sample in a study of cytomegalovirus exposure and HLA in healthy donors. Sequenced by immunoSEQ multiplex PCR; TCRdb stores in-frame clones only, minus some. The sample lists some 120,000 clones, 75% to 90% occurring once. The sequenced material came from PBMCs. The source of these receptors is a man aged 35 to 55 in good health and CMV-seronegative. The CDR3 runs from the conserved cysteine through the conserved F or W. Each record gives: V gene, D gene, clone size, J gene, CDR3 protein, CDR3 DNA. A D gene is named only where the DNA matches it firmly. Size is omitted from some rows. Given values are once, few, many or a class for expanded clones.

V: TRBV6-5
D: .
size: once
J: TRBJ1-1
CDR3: CASSYGFDLNTEAFF
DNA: TGTGCCAGCAGTTATGGCTTTGATTTGAACACTGAAGCTTTCTTT

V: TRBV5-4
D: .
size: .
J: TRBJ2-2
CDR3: CASSSGGKSGYTGELFF
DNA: TGTGCCAGCAGCTCTGGGGGGAAGAGTGGATACACCGGGGAGCTGTTTTTT

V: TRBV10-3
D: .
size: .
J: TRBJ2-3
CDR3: CAISEYITQEADTQYF
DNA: TGTGCCATCAGTGAGTACATCACGCAGGAGGCAGATACGCAGTATTTT

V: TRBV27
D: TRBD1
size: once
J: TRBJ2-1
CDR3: CASSLPPPGQGVGEQFF
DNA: TGTGCCAGCAGTTTACCGCCCCCGGGACAGGGGGTCGGTGAGCAGTTCTTC

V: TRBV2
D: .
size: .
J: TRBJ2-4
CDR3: CASSEDGQTKNIQYF
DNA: TGTGCCAGCAGTGAAGATGGCCAAACCAAAAACATTCAGTACTTC

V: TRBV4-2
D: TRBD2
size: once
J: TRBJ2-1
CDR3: CASSQVSAGGPHEQFF
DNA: TGTGCCAGCAGCCAAGTGTCAGCGGGGGGGCCTCATGAGCAGTTCTTC

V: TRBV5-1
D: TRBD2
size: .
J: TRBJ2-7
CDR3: CASSLATTSGSSYEQYF
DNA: TGCGCCAGCAGCTTGGCCACAACTAGCGGGAGTTCCTACGAGCAGTACTTC

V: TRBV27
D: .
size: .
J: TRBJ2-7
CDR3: CASSLWGSPYEQYF
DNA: TGTGCCAGCAGTTTATGGGGCAGTCCCTACGAGCAGTACTTC

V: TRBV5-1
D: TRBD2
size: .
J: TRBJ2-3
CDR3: CASKETSGSADTQYF
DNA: TGCGCCAGCAAGGAGACTAGCGGGAGCGCAGATACGCAGTATTTT

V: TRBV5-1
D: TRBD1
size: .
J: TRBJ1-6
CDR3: CASSLAGQAYNSPLHF
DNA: TGCGCCAGCAGCTTGGCGGGACAGGCTTATAATTCACCCCTCCACTTT